This T cell receptor (beta chain) stems from a study of cytomegalovirus exposure and HLA in healthy donors. Study observations and caveats: Clonal expansion was found to be greater in HLA-associated TCR beta chains than in equally common others in a later analysis.

Primers: 60 Vbeta forward and 13 Jbeta reverse. The assay was immunoSEQ multiplex PCR, and TCRdb's table has in-frame clones only and misses some. The data hold about 200,000 clones, with approximately 78% observed a single time. About this clone itself: What it binds is not known.

Deletions cut 7 bases from V and 3 bases from J, with 15 bases between. Germline V lookup: CDR1 MGHRA, CDR2 YSYEKL. The CDR3 covers 15 residues. The TCR sequence derives from a woman aged 45 to 65 in good health and CMV-seropositive. This chain links TRBV4-1 with TRBJ2-2; D unresolved. Sequencing was done on a sample of PBMCs. The CDR3 bases are TGCGCCAGCACCCTATATTACACAGACACCGGGGAGCTGTTTTTT. Translated: CASTLYYTDTGELFF.